The 14 T cell receptor beta chains reported below all come from one sample, sequenced in a study of blood T cell repertoires in COVID-19 (dated by TCRdb to about 2020). The library was obtained by the immunoSEQ multiplex PCR assay. Sourced from immuneACCESS, this table was stored by TCRdb with only in-frame sequences that have V and J called. A share of the clones is absent; for the studies checked, an unresolved V gene accounts for under half, and the remainder has no known explanation. For this sample there are approximately 100,000 clones; more than 80% appear just once. The ten largest clones represent roughly 13% of the sample. Specimen: peripheral blood. These receptors came from a woman aged 60-75 years with acute or convalescent COVID-19.

This chain joins TRBV5-1 and TRBJ2-1, with 8 bases that match TRBD2. The length of the CDR3 is 15 residues. Germline CDR1 and CDR2: SGHRS and YFSETQ. The ends lost 0 bases at V and 4 bases at J; junction bases unmatched: 3. The CDR3 region has the DNA TGCGCCAGCAGCTTGGCCACTAGCGGATACAATGAGCAGTTCTTC. Its protein is CASSLATSGYNEQFF.

The V and J genes are TRBV6-6 and TRBJ2-7; a weak D match, TRBD2 (6 bases). The V gene lost 5 bases and the J gene lost 1 base, with 24 bases spanning the gap. Germline V CDR1 and CDR2: MNHNY, SVGAGI (reference sequence). The CDR3 loop spans 18 amino acids. CDR3: CASSQLWAGLQPSYEQYF. The CDR3 DNA follows: TGTGCCAGCAGTCAATTATGGGCGGGACTCCAACCTTCCTACGAGCAGTACTTC.

The rearrangement joins TRBV4-1 to TRBJ2-1; 9 bases are shared with TRBD1. The CDR3 extends over 16 amino acids. Looked up from germline, CDR1 is MGHRA and CDR2 is YSYEKL. J gave up 4 bases and V 1 base, and 5 bases lay outside the gene matches. CDR3 amino acids: CASSQGWDREYNEQFF. DNA of the CDR3: TGCGCCAGCAGCCAAGGGTGGGACAGGGAATACAATGAGCAGTTCTTC.

The chain is built from TRBV5-1 and TRBJ2-2; TRBD2 matches at 8 bases. This CDR3 is built from 16 residues. Unmatched junction bases numbered 9, after V lost 4 bases and J lost 4 bases. The V gene's germline CDR1 is SGHRS and CDR2 YFSETQ. The CDR3: CASSPTSGWSTGELFF. DNA for the CDR3: TGCGCCAGCAGCCCCACTAGCGGTTGGTCCACCGGGGAGCTGTTTTTT.

The chain combines TRBV5-1 with TRBJ2-2; TRBD2 is a possible D gene (5 bases). This CDR3 spans 14 amino acids. Trimming removed 0 bases at V and 6 bases at J, with 9 bases between. Germline-derived CDR1 and CDR2 are SGHRS and YFSETQ. CDR3 bases: TGCGCCAGCAGCTTGGCCCCGGGGTCCGGGGAGCTGTTTTTT. Protein: CASSLAPGSGELFF.

The genes are TRBV5-1 and TRBJ2-7; 10 nucleotides align to TRBD1. V shed 4 bases and J 6 bases; nucleotides not matched to a gene: 7. The CDR3 covers 14 residues. Germline assignment: CDR1 SGHRS and CDR2 YFSETQ. The CDR3 bases are TGCGCCAGCAGCAAGGGACAGGGGAGTCTCGAGCAGTACTTC. As protein: CASSKGQGSLEQYF.

This chain connects TRBV18 to TRBJ2-3; D unresolved. The V gene's germline CDR1 is KGHSH and CDR2 LQKENI. The V gene lost 3 bases and the J gene lost 0 bases, with 13 bases spanning the gap. The CDR3 contains 16 residues. The CDR3 coding sequence is TGTGCCAGCTCACCTAGCCTAGGCTCGAGCACAGATACGCAGTATTTT. It codes for CASSPSLGSSTDTQYF.

This chain connects TRBV5-1 to TRBJ2-7, with 7 bases fitting TRBD1. Germline CDR1 is SGHRS and CDR2 is YFSETQ. Trimming removed 6 bases from V and 0 bases from J; junction bases left unmatched: 6. This CDR3 comprises 14 residues. Here the CDR3 reads CASNRDSGSYEQYF. The CDR3 DNA reads as TGCGCCAGCAACAGGGACAGTGGCTCCTACGAGCAGTACTTC. The full variable domain, with the rest looked up from reference TRBV5-1 and TRBJ2-7, is KAGVTQTPRYLIKTRGQQVTLSCSPISGHRSVSWYQQTPGQGLQFLFEYFSETQRNKGNFPGRFSGRQFSNSRSEMNVSTLELGDSALYLCASNRDSGSYEQYFGPGTRLTVT.

The chain carries TRBV2 and TRBJ2-7; the match to TRBD1 covers 9 bases. The V gene end was trimmed by 5 bases and the J gene end by 1 base; junction bases not matched to a gene: 3. This CDR3 has 14 residues. Germline V gene data show CDR1 as SNHLY and CDR2 as FYNNEI. The DNA for the CDR3 is TGTGCCAGCAGTTCCGGGACAGGGTCCTACGAGCAGTACTTC. It specifies CASSSGTGSYEQYF. The full variable domain, rest sourced from reference TRBV2 and TRBJ2-7, is EPEVTQTPSHQVTQMGQEVILRCVPISNHLYFYWYRQILGQKVEFLVSFYNNEISEKSEIFDDQFSVERPDGSNFTLKIRSTKLEDSAMYFCASSSGTGSYEQYFGPGTRLTVT.

The chain has TRBV6-6 and TRBJ2-7, with 9 bases fitting TRBD1. The trim removed 5 bases at V and 3 bases at J, leaving 14 bases unmatched. This CDR3 has 17 amino acids. Germline CDR1 and CDR2: MNHNY and SVGAGI (reference sequence). CDR3 loop: CASSRPPGQGLVYEQYF. CDR3 DNA: TGTGCCAGCAGTCGCCCCCCGGGACAGGGTCTGGTCTACGAGCAGTACTTC.

The J gene is TRBJ1-1, the V gene TRBV29-1; D is perhaps TRBD1 (5 bases). The CDR3 is 14 residues long. Germline CDR1 and CDR2: SQVTM and ANQGSEA. Trimming pared 5 bases from V and 7 bases from J, leaving 20 bases between. Written as DNA, the CDR3 is TGCAGCGTTAAAGCCCTCACTAACAGGATTGAAGCTTTCTTT. Its protein is CSVKALTNRIEAFF. Filled out from reference TRBV29-1 and TRBJ1-1, the complete variable domain reads SAVISQKPSRDICQRGTSLTIQCQVDSQVTMMFWYRQQPGQSLTLIATANQGSEATYESGFVIDKFPISRPNLTFSTLTVSNMSPEDSSIYLCSVKALTNRIEAFFGQGTRLTVV.

The V call is TRBV27, the J call TRBJ2-1; the D gene is possibly TRBD1 (5 bases). The CDR3 has 18 amino acids. The V end lost 0 bases, the J end lost 3 bases, and 18 bases lay between the germline ends. In germline, CDR1 is MNHEY, CDR2 SMNVEV (reference sequence). Here the CDR3 reads CASSLSISTVEFYNEQFF. The CDR3 DNA is TGTGCCAGCAGTTTATCGATTTCGACAGTCGAATTCTACAATGAGCAGTTCTTC.

This chain joins TRBV28 and TRBJ1-5; TRBD1 matches at 7 bases. Losses at the gene ends were 1 base for V and 5 bases for J; bases not matched to a gene: 8. The CDR3 totals 16 residues. CDR1 and CDR2 (germline): MDHEN, SYDVKM. The CDR3, as DNA: TGTGCCAGCAGTTTATTACCAGGGGGGCGTGATCAGCCCCAGCATTTT. This translates into CASSLLPGGRDQPQHF.

The gene calls are TRBV7-3 and TRBJ1-2; TRBD1 might be the D (5 bases). CDR1 and CDR2 (germline): SGHTA, FQGTGA. V shed 2 bases and J shed 2 bases, with 15 bases lying between them. This CDR3 comprises 16 residues. The CDR3 sequence: CASSLGSAGSNYGYTF. In nucleotides, the CDR3 is TGTGCCAGCAGCTTAGGGTCTGCAGGGTCCAACTATGGCTACACCTTC.